The 32 T cell receptor beta chains below all came from one sample that was sequenced in a study of regulatory T cells in long-lasting Graves disease. Time point specified: persistent/refractory GD, antithyroid drugs over 5 years with positive TRAb. PBMC-extracted RNA yielded the TCR library. Building of the TCR beta libraries involved iRepertoire HTBI primers and Arm-PCR of CDR3 regions. TCRdb re-called the multiplex PCR reads with MiXCR, one entry per CDR3 protein. The sample carries about 460,000 distinct CDR3 sequences, under 25% recorded once. Material: peripheral blood mononuclear cells (PBMCs), obtained when the disease was refractory, from a patient treated with antithyroid drugs. Receptor source: a female donor with Graves disease.

The table lists this clonotype with a few counts. CDR3 region: CSAEGQESSYEQYF. DNA for the CDR3: TGCAGTGCGGAGGGACAGGAGAGCTCCTACGAGCAGTACTTC. V is TRBV20-1 and J is TRBJ2-7; 8 nucleotides align to TRBD1. This CDR3 contains 14 residues. Unmatched junction bases numbered 7, after V lost 6 bases and J lost 0 bases. CDR1 is DFQATT, CDR2 SNEGSKA, per germline (reference sequence).

The chain uses TRBV30 and TRBJ2-2; 8 bases are a match to TRBD2. The V gene end was trimmed by 2 bases and the J gene end by 6 bases; junction bases not matched to a gene: 2. The germline gives CDR1 GTSNPN, CDR2 SVGIG (reference sequence). The CDR3 runs to 13 residues. The CDR3 DNA reads TGTGCCTGGAGTACCGGGAGGGCCGGGGAGCTGTTTTTT. Translating gives CAWSTGRAGELFF.

A few counts support this clonotype. The chain couples TRBV5-6 to TRBJ1-2; 9 nucleotides match TRBD1. The V segment lost 6 bases and the J segment 3 bases; nucleotides outside the gene matches: 6. This CDR3 is 14 amino acids long. The germline V gene encodes CDR1 SGHDT and CDR2 YYEEEE. The DNA for the CDR3 is TGTGCCAGCACCAAACAGGGGGCCTACTATGGCTACACCTTC. It encodes CASTKQGAYYGYTF.

This clonotype was detected only a few times. The J gene is TRBJ2-5, the V gene TRBV7-8, with unresolved D. CDR1 and CDR2 (germline): SGHVS, FQNEAQ. The CDR3 has 14 residues. V shed 5 bases and J shed 0 bases, with 10 bases lying between them. Here the CDR3 reads CASSPLGNQETQYF. The CDR3 nucleotides read TGTGCCAGCAGCCCTCTAGGTAACCAAGAGACCCAGTACTTC.

This clonotype was found a few times. The chain is built from TRBV20-1 and TRBJ1-5; D gene uncertain. This CDR3 region has 14 residues. Germline CDR1 reads DFQATT; CDR2 reads SNEGSKA (reference sequence). V gave up 1 base and J gave up 6 bases, with 13 bases separating them. The CDR3, as DNA: TGCAGTGCTAGAGGGGCCGCCTCGGGTCAGCCCCAGCATTTT. Encoded protein: CSARGAASGQPQHF.

The chain links TRBV7-9 to TRBJ1-1; D gene ambiguous. With 2 bases removed from V and 2 bases from J, the gap between germline ends came to 15 bases. The CDR3 totals 16 residues. Germline V CDR1 and CDR2: SEHNR, FQNEAQ (reference sequence). This chain's CDR3 is CASSLHPSVDNTEAFF. CDR3 in DNA: TGTGCCAGCAGCTTACATCCCTCGGTTGACAACACTGAAGCTTTCTTT.

This clonotype was seen a handful of times. The chain uses TRBV12-3 or TRBV12-4 and TRBJ2-5; 8 bases agree with TRBD2. After removal of 6 bases from V and 1 base from J, the junction contained 16 bases not matched to a gene. This CDR3 is built from 18 residues. As DNA, the CDR3 is TGTGCCAGCAGACCCGGACCGGGGGGGGTTACCTTCCAAGAGACCCAGTACTTC. Its translation: CASRPGPGGVTFQETQYF.

This clonotype occurred a few times. The J gene is TRBJ2-2, the V gene TRBV9, with D tentatively TRBD1 or TRBD2 (5 bases each). From germline, CDR1 is SGDLS and CDR2 YYNGEE. Trimming shortened V by 2 bases and J by 4 bases, and 9 bases separated the two germline ends. This CDR3 contains 14 residues. CDR3 sequence: CASSVTTGTGELFF. The CDR3 bases are TGTGCCAGCAGCGTGACTACAGGCACCGGGGAGCTGTTTTTT. Full variable domain (rest looked up from reference TRBV9 and TRBJ2-2): DSGVTQTPKHLITATGQRVTLRCSPRSGDLSVYWYQQSLDQGLQFLIQYYNGEERAKGNILERFSAQQFPDLHSELNLSSLELGDSALYFCASSVTTGTGELFFGEGSRLTVL.

The sample holds many counts of this clonotype. The CDR3 reads CASSYGTGYGYGYTF. The CDR3 DNA follows: TGTGCCAGCAGTTACGGGACAGGGTACGGCTATGGCTACACCTTC. This chain links TRBV6-2 or TRBV6-3 with TRBJ1-2, with TRBD1 identical over 9 bases. Germline CDR1 and CDR2: MNHEY and SVGEGT. The CDR3 contains 15 residues. J was trimmed by 4 bases and V by 2 bases; bases with no gene match: 5.

This clonotype was found once. A much larger clone is a single base away; this may be a read error. V is TRBV6-5 and J is TRBJ2-7; a possible D gene is TRBD1 (5 bases). This CDR3 region has 13 residues. The germline CDR1 and CDR2 sequences are MNHEY and SVGAGI. The CDR3 DNA reads TGTGCCAACAGTTACGAAGGCAGGGCCGAGCAGTACTTC. It encodes CANSYEGRAEQYF.

This clonotype was counted once. The V call is TRBV9, the J call TRBJ2-7; D unresolved. The germline V gene has CDR1 SGDLS and CDR2 YYNGEE. This CDR3 spans 15 amino acids. With 3 bases removed from V and 5 bases from J, the gap between germline ends came to 18 bases. The CDR3: CASSGSNSATHEQYF. The CDR3 DNA reads TGTGCCAGCAGCGGATCAAACAGCGCTACCCACGAGCAGTACTTC.

This clonotype was counted many times. This chain links TRBV3-1 with TRBJ1-5, with D possibly being TRBD1 (6 bases). The CDR3 length is 15 residues. Germline loops: CDR1 LGHDT, CDR2 YNNKEL (reference sequence). V lost 0 bases to trimming and J lost 6 bases, with 12 bases between them. The CDR3: CASSQDSAGVQPQHF. CDR3 coding DNA: TGTGCCAGCAGCCAAGATTCGGCAGGGGTTCAGCCCCAGCATTTT.

This clonotype came up many times. The chain combines TRBV28 with TRBJ1-1; possible D gene TRBD1, 5 bases. The CDR3 totals 14 residues. The V end was cut by 6 bases, the J end by 6 bases, with 17 bases between. The V gene's germline CDR1 is MDHEN and CDR2 SYDVKM. The CDR3 sequence: CASSPDTGRAEAFF. CDR3 bases: TGTGCCAGCAGCCCGGACACCGGGCGGGCTGAAGCTTTCTTT. The whole variable domain, filled in from reference TRBV28 and TRBJ1-1, reads DVKVTQSSRYLVKRTGEKVFLECVQDMDHENMFWYRQDPGLGLRLIYFSYDVKMKEKGDIPEGYSVSREKKERFSLILESASTNQTSMYLCASSPDTGRAEAFFGQGTRLTVV.

This clonotype appeared many times. The chain carries TRBV27 and TRBJ1-4; D may be TRBD1 (5 bases). V lost 4 bases to trimming and J lost 9 bases, with 15 bases between them. Per germline, CDR1 MNHEY and CDR2 SMNVEV (reference sequence). The CDR3 has 14 residues. The CDR3 nucleotides read TGTGCCAGCAGTTCGGACCTGCGGGGCCAAAAACTGTTTTTT. It specifies CASSSDLRGQKLFF.

The chain joins TRBV19 to TRBJ1-1; D is undetermined. V lost 5 bases, J lost 4 bases, and 11 bases lay in between. This CDR3 comprises 13 residues. CDR1 is LNHDA and CDR2 is SQIVND in the germline V gene (reference sequence). CDR3 nucleotide sequence: TGTGCCAGTAGTTCTGATTTCGGCACTGAAGCTTTCTTT. Protein sequence: CASSSDFGTEAFF.

This clonotype was recorded a few times. This chain connects TRBV7-2 to TRBJ1-1, with TRBD1 matching over 9 bases. This CDR3 has 18 residues. Germline assignment: CDR1 SGHTA and CDR2 FQGNSA. The J segment lost 3 bases and the V segment lost 4 bases, leaving 15 bases of the junction unmatched. CDR3 protein: CASSSSGTGFGGDTEAFF. The CDR3 DNA is TGTGCCAGCAGCTCCTCCGGGACAGGGTTTGGAGGGGACACTGAAGCTTTCTTT. The whole variable domain, remainder taken from reference TRBV7-2 and TRBJ1-1, is GAGVSQSPSNKVTEKGKDVELRCDPISGHTALYWYRQSLGQGLEFLIYFQGNSAPDKSGLPSDRFSAERTGGSVSTLTIQRTQQEDSAVYLCASSSSGTGFGGDTEAFFGQGTRLTVV.

This clonotype was detected only a few times. V gene TRBV3-1 combines with J gene TRBJ2-2; D possibly corresponds to TRBD2 (5 bases). The germline V gene has CDR1 LGHDT and CDR2 YNNKEL (reference sequence). The ends were cut back, 1 base at V and 6 bases at J, with 15 bases in the middle. The length of the CDR3 is 16 residues. This CDR3 is CASSQARGADAGELFF. The CDR3 bases are TGTGCCAGCAGCCAAGCCCGAGGAGCGGACGCCGGGGAGCTGTTTTTT.

The chain combines TRBV20-1 with TRBJ2-7; D is perhaps TRBD1 or TRBD2 (5 bases each). This CDR3 has 15 residues. Trimming took off 3 bases at V and 0 bases at J, with 15 bases between the two ends. Germline V gene data show CDR1 as DFQATT and CDR2 as SNEGSKA (reference sequence). CDR3 DNA: TGCAGTGCTAGGACCGGGGCCGAGAGCTCCTACGAGCAGTACTTC. Protein product: CSARTGAESSYEQYF.

This clonotype appeared many times. The rearrangement uses TRBV28 and TRBJ1-6; D uncertain. The CDR3 sequence is 14 residues long. Between the trimmed V and J ends, which lost 6 bases and 9 bases, there was a span of 15 bases. Germline values: CDR1 MDHEN, CDR2 SYDVKM. In DNA form, the CDR3 reads TGTGCCAGCAGGCATGGGGAGCGGGGTTCACCCCTCCACTTT. Its protein product is CASRHGERGSPLHF.

The sample holds many counts of this clonotype. This chain joins TRBV7-2 and TRBJ1-1; possible D gene TRBD1, 5 bases. Germline CDR1 reads SGHTA; CDR2 reads FQGNSA. Trimming took off 6 bases at V and 1 base at J, with 15 bases between the two ends. CDR3 length equals 15 residues. The CDR3, as DNA: TGTGCCAGCAGAGGACTGGGGACCGCGAACACTGAAGCTTTCTTT. Its translation: CASRGLGTANTEAFF. The complete variable domain, with remaining parts taken from reference TRBV7-2 and TRBJ1-1, reads GAGVSQSPSNKVTEKGKDVELRCDPISGHTALYWYRQSLGQGLEFLIYFQGNSAPDKSGLPSDRFSAERTGGSVSTLTIQRTQQEDSAVYLCASRGLGTANTEAFFGQGTRLTVV.

In this sample, this clonotype turned up many times. The CDR3 loop reads CASSHLGALHDEQYF. The DNA for the CDR3 is TGTGCCAGCAGCCACCTCGGCGCTCTACACGACGAGCAGTACTTC. The chain uses TRBV7-2 and TRBJ2-7; D is ambiguous. There are 15 residues in the CDR3. The germline CDR1 and CDR2 sequences are SGHTA and FQGNSA. V gave up 5 bases and J gave up 5 bases, with 19 bases separating them.

This clonotype was seen a handful of times. The chain recombines TRBV12-3 or TRBV12-4 with TRBJ2-7, with 9 bases aligning to TRBD2. V lost 5 bases to trimming and J lost 4 bases; unmatched junction nucleotides: 12. There are 16 residues in the CDR3. The CDR3 DNA is TGTGCCAGCAGTCCTCGCGGTAGCGGGAGTAGATACGAGCAGTACTTC. This encodes CASSPRGSGSRYEQYF.

This clonotype appeared a few times. CDR3 sequence: CASSYSTGPEGTQYF. Here the CDR3 DNA reads TGTGCCAGCAGTTACTCGACAGGGCCGGAAGGGACCCAGTACTTC. The chain is built from TRBV6-2 or TRBV6-3 and TRBJ2-5; 7 bases agree with TRBD1. Germline CDR1 is MNHEY and CDR2 is SVGEGT. The CDR3 runs to 15 residues. J gave up 7 bases and V 0 bases, and 8 bases lay outside the gene matches.

This clonotype came up many times. The chain has TRBV11-1 and TRBJ2-7; possibly TRBD1 for D (5 bases). The germline CDR1 and CDR2 sequences are SGHAT and FQDESV (reference sequence). The CDR3 consists of 14 residues. V lost 0 bases and J lost 4, with 10 bases in between. Here the CDR3 reads CASSLASRGYEQYF. In DNA form, the CDR3 reads TGTGCCAGCAGCTTAGCTAGTAGGGGATACGAGCAGTACTTC.

The V gene is TRBV30, the J gene TRBJ2-7; D uncertain. V was trimmed by 3 bases and J by 4 bases, leaving 19 bases between them. Germline lookup yields CDR1 GTSNPN and CDR2 SVGIG (reference sequence). This CDR3 spans 15 amino acids. CDR3 sequence reads: CAWRHGRLGGYEQYF. CDR3 coding DNA: TGTGCCTGGAGGCACGGACGGTTGGGTGGGTACGAGCAGTACTTC.

V usage is TRBV12-3 or TRBV12-4 and J usage is TRBJ2-3; 16 bases agree with TRBD2. CDR3 size: 17 residues. V was clipped by 5 bases and J by 6 bases; unmatched bases: 8. The CDR3 coding sequence is TGTGCCAGCAGTCTGGGACTAGCGGGAGGGCCCCGTGATACGCAGTATTTT. Encoded protein: CASSLGLAGGPRDTQYF.

The table lists this clonotype with a few counts. The chain couples TRBV3-1 to TRBJ1-5, with a weak D call TRBD1 (5 bases). The germline V and J ends were trimmed by 0 bases and 1 base, with 16 bases remaining between them. Germline V CDR1 and CDR2: LGHDT, YNNKEL (reference sequence). The CDR3 extends over 18 amino acids. CDR3 in amino acids: CASSQELGAGISNQPQHF. CDR3 coding DNA: TGTGCCAGCAGCCAAGAGCTTGGGGCAGGGATAAGCAATCAGCCCCAGCATTTT.

This chain links TRBV2 with TRBJ2-2, with TRBD2 matching over 7 bases. Germline V gene sequence: CDR1 SNHLY, CDR2 FYNNEI. The CDR3 is 14 amino acids. Losses at the gene ends were 6 bases for V and 1 base for J; bases not matched to a gene: 2. In DNA form, the CDR3 reads TGTGCCAGCAGAGCGGGGTTGAACACCGGGGAGCTGTTTTTT. Translation gives CASRAGLNTGELFF.

J is TRBJ2-6 and V is TRBV28; D may be TRBD1 or TRBD2 (5 bases each). Germline assignment: CDR1 MDHEN and CDR2 SYDVKM. The germline V and J ends were trimmed by 6 bases and 4 bases, with 19 bases remaining between them. This CDR3 has 17 residues. The CDR3 protein is CASRPRLGAQGANVLTF. For the CDR3, the DNA is TGTGCCAGCAGGCCCCGGCTCGGGGCGCAGGGGGCCAACGTCCTGACTTTC.

This clonotype showed up just a few times. The chain is built from TRBV19 and TRBJ2-7, with D uncertain. V lost 6 bases to trimming and J lost 3 bases, with 12 bases between them. This CDR3 is 13 amino acids long. The V gene's germline CDR1 is LNHDA and CDR2 SQIVND (reference sequence). For the CDR3, the DNA is TGTGCCAGTAGCCTTGGGTGGGGCTACGAGCAGTACTTC. This gives the protein CASSLGWGYEQYF. The full variable domain, rest sourced from reference TRBV19 and TRBJ2-7, is DGGITQSPKYLFRKEGQNVTLSCEQNLNHDAMYWYRQDPGQGLRLIYYSQIVNDFQKGDIAEGYSVSREKKESFPLTVTSAQKNPTAFYLCASSLGWGYEQYFGPGTRLTVT.

This chain links TRBV3-1 with TRBJ1-2, with D perhaps TRBD1 (6 bases). CDR3 size: 14 residues. The germline CDR1 and CDR2 sequences are LGHDT and YNNKEL (reference sequence). The ends were cut back, 0 bases at V and 3 bases at J, with 8 bases in the middle. The CDR3 is CASSQEGGDYGYTF. The DNA of the CDR3 is TGTGCCAGCAGCCAAGAAGGGGGTGACTATGGCTACACCTTC.

The rearrangement links TRBV5-1 to TRBJ1-2; the match to TRBD1 covers 8 bases. Germline lookup yields CDR1 SGHRS and CDR2 YFSETQ. The CDR3 consists of 15 residues. V trimming: 4 bases; J trimming: 2 bases; junction bases outside the gene matches: 7. CDR3 loop: CASSTDRGGNYGYTF. The CDR3 DNA reads as TGCGCCAGCAGCACCGACAGGGGTGGGAACTATGGCTACACCTTC.